A selection of T cell receptor beta chains follows, all from one sample in a study of shared clonotypes between healthy human individuals. Method: immunoSEQ multiplex PCR; TCRdb's copy keeps in-frame clones and lacks some. The sample lists hundreds of thousands of clones, 90% to 97% occurring once. Material for sequencing was naive CD8+ T cells sorted from blood. The origin of the receptors is a woman in her 30s in good health. Each CDR3 is given with its conserved first and last residue. The order of the fields is CDR3 protein, CDR3 DNA, J gene, clone size, V gene, D gene. D genes are given only for firm matches. The listing skips clone size in some rows; elsewhere it reads once, few, many or a size class.

CAWEPRNQETQYF,TGTGCCTGGGAACCTAGGAATCAAGAGACCCAGTACTTC,TRBJ2-5,-,TRBV30,-
CASSLVSGEGTEAFF,TGTGCCAGCAGCTTAGTTTCCGGGGAAGGCACTGAAGCTTTCTTT,TRBJ1-1,-,TRBV7-8,-
CASSIGLAGGLYGGELFF,TGTGCCAGTAGTATCGGACTAGCGGGAGGCTTGTATGGCGGGGAGCTGTTTTTT,TRBJ2-2,-,TRBV19,TRBD2
CASSGQRGGTEAFF,TGTGCCAGCAGCGGACAACGGGGTGGGACTGAAGCTTTCTTT,TRBJ1-1,-,TRBV7-8,-
CASSEVWQPNQPQHF,TGTGCCAGCAGTGAGGTCTGGCAGCCGAATCAGCCCCAGCATTTT,TRBJ1-5,-,TRBV6-1,-
CASGAGAFTGELFF,TGTGCCAGCGGCGCGGGAGCTTTTACCGGGGAGCTGTTTTTT,TRBJ2-2,-,TRBV7-7,TRBD2
CASRTSGSPYEQYF,TGTGCCAGTAGAACTAGCGGGAGCCCCTACGAGCAGTACTTC,TRBJ2-7,-,TRBV19,TRBD2
CSARGPDTQYF,TGCAGTGCTAGAGGGCCAGATACGCAGTATTTT,TRBJ2-3,-,TRBV20-1,-
CASSLGTGIGEQFF,TGTGCCAGCAGTTTGGGGACAGGGATTGGTGAGCAGTTCTTC,TRBJ2-1,-,TRBV27,TRBD1
CASSFDGREQFF,TGCGCCAGCAGCTTCGACGGTCGGGAGCAGTTCTTC,TRBJ2-1,once,TRBV5-1,-
CASSLTDEQYF,TGCGCCAGCAGCTTGACCGACGAGCAGTACTTC,TRBJ2-7,-,TRBV5-1,-
CASSYRVGYEQYF,TGTGCCAGCAGTTACAGGGTTGGCTACGAGCAGTACTTC,TRBJ2-7,-,TRBV6-4,-
CASSFGQNTEAFF,TGTGCCAGCAGCTTCGGACAGAACACTGAAGCTTTCTTT,TRBJ1-1,few,TRBV5-6,-
CASSPGWREAAGDTQYF,TGTGCCAGCAGCCCTGGTTGGCGGGAGGCCGCGGGGGATACGCAGTATTTT,TRBJ2-3,-,TRBV11-2,TRBD2
CASSFSGYEQYF,TGTGCCAGCAGCTTTTCAGGCTACGAGCAGTACTTC,TRBJ2-7,-,TRBV7-2,-
CASSLLGGELFF,TGTGCCAGCAGCCTCCTTGGCGGGGAGCTGTTTTTT,TRBJ2-2,-,TRBV28,-
CASSQDPEETQYF,TGCGCCAGCAGCCAAGATCCAGAAGAGACCCAGTACTTC,TRBJ2-5,once,TRBV4-1,-
CASSESGIYVGNTIYF,TGTGCCAGCAGTGAATCCGGGATTTACGTAGGAAACACCATATATTTT,TRBJ1-3,-,TRBV6-1,-
CASSLRGQPQHF,TGTGCCAGCAGTTTACGGGGTCAGCCCCAGCATTTT,TRBJ1-5,-,TRBV28,-
CATLGPGQGAYEQYF,TGTGCCACCCTCGGCCCCGGACAGGGGGCTTACGAGCAGTACTTC,TRBJ2-7,-,TRBV14,TRBD1
CASSRGRSSSYNEQFF,TGTGCCAGCAGCCGGGGGCGGTCGAGCTCCTACAATGAGCAGTTCTTC,TRBJ2-1,-,TRBV14,-
CASSPGLGYEQYF,TGTGCCAGCAGTCCTGGACTTGGCTACGAGCAGTACTTC,TRBJ2-7,-,TRBV6-5,-
CAWSGKVPYNEQFF,TGTGCCTGGAGTGGTAAGGTTCCCTACAATGAGCAGTTCTTC,TRBJ2-1,-,TRBV30,-
CSVEELAGGPYNEQFF,TGCAGCGTTGAAGAGTTGGCGGGAGGCCCCTACAATGAGCAGTTCTTC,TRBJ2-1,-,TRBV29-1,TRBD2
CASSQGVGGYTF,TGCGCCAGCAGCCAAGGTGTGGGGGGCTACACCTTC,TRBJ1-2,-,TRBV4-1,-
CASSIRRGLATEQYF,TGTGCCAGCAGTATACGTCGAGGGTTAGCTACGGAGCAGTACTTC,TRBJ2-7,-,TRBV28,-
CASRGTGQGHYEQYF,TGTGCCAGCAGGGGGACGGGACAGGGACACTACGAGCAGTACTTC,TRBJ2-7,-,TRBV25-1,TRBD1
CASSIVGTSLNEQFF,TGTGCCAGTAGTATCGTCGGGACTAGCCTCAATGAGCAGTTCTTC,TRBJ2-1,-,TRBV19,TRBD2
CASSIPGASYEQYF,TGTGCCAGTAGTATTCCCGGGGCCTCCTACGAGCAGTACTTC,TRBJ2-7,-,TRBV19,-
CASSIALADYNEQFF,TGTGCCAGTAGTATAGCCCTAGCGGACTACAATGAGCAGTTCTTC,TRBJ2-1,-,TRBV19,TRBD2
CASSLRRGVSGANVLTF,TGCGCCAGCAGCTTGCGCAGGGGTGTCTCTGGGGCCAACGTCCTGACTTTC,TRBJ2-6,-,TRBV5-1,-
CASSFGTGSYEQYF,TGTGCCAGCAGTTTTGGGACAGGGTCGTACGAGCAGTACTTC,TRBJ2-7,-,TRBV27,TRBD1
CASSLSTGSGETQYF,TGTGCCAGCAGTTTATCTACAGGGTCTGGGGAGACCCAGTACTTC,TRBJ2-5,-,TRBV27,-
CASSTVSPYNEQFF,TGTGCCAGCAGTACAGTTAGCCCCTACAATGAGCAGTTCTTC,TRBJ2-1,-,TRBV27,-
CASSQTELAETYEQYF,TGTGCCAGCAGCCAGACCGAACTAGCGGAAACCTACGAGCAGTACTTC,TRBJ2-7,-,TRBV4-2,TRBD2
CASSHLENEQYF,TGTGCCAGCAGCCACCTCGAGAACGAGCAGTACTTC,TRBJ2-7,-,TRBV14,-
CASRAGLYKFF,TGTGCCAGTAGAGCGGGCCTATACAAGTTCTTC,TRBJ2-1,-,TRBV6-1,-
CASSQGWDPNTEAFF,TGTGCCAGCTCCCAAGGGTGGGATCCGAACACTGAAGCTTTCTTT,TRBJ1-1,once,TRBV18,-
CASSFSGIPEAFF,TGTGCCAGCAGCTTTTCAGGGATCCCTGAAGCTTTCTTT,TRBJ1-1,-,TRBV7-6,-
CASSETSGRTYTQYF,TGTGCCAGCAGTGAAACTAGCGGGAGAACTTATACGCAGTATTTT,TRBJ2-3,-,TRBV2,TRBD2
CASSQDRTSTYEQYF,TGCGCCAGCAGCCAAGATAGGACCAGTACCTACGAGCAGTACTTC,TRBJ2-7,-,TRBV4-1,-
CATGGKEVLAYEQYF,TGTGCCACCGGGGGAAAGGAAGTGCTAGCTTACGAGCAGTACTTC,TRBJ2-7,once,TRBV6-1,-
CASSYSGRPYEQYF,TGTGCCAGCAGTTATAGCGGGAGGCCCTACGAGCAGTACTTC,TRBJ2-7,-,TRBV6-5,TRBD2
CASSFSPKDRANRDTQYF,TGTGCCAGCAGTTTCTCGCCCAAAGACAGGGCTAACCGAGATACGCAGTATTTT,TRBJ2-3,-,TRBV28,TRBD1
CASSPGTGVYGYTF,TGTGCCAGCAGCCCCGGGACAGGGGTATATGGCTACACCTTC,TRBJ1-2,-,TRBV5-6,TRBD1
CASSGGHTNTEAFF,TGTGCCAGCAGTGGGGGACATACGAACACTGAAGCTTTCTTT,TRBJ1-1,few,TRBV9,-
CASSVAGSYTGELFF,TGTGCCAGCAGCGTAGCTGGCAGTTACACCGGGGAGCTGTTTTTT,TRBJ2-2,-,TRBV9,-
CASSQRIAGPHQTQYF,TGCGCCAGCAGCCAACGCATAGCGGGTCCCCATCAGACCCAGTACTTC,TRBJ2-5,-,TRBV4-1,TRBD2
CASRTGTSGRIFF,TGTGCCAGCAGGACCGGGACTAGCGGGAGAATTTTCTTC,TRBJ2-1,-,TRBV27,TRBD2
CATSGGVNNEQYF,TGTGCCACCTCGGGAGGGGTCAACAACGAGCAGTACTTC,TRBJ2-7,-,TRBV15,TRBD2
CASSLVGIEQFF,TGCGCCAGCAGCTTGGTGGGTATCGAGCAGTTCTTC,TRBJ2-1,-,TRBV5-1,-
CAWSTGSGRAADTQYF,TGTGCCTGGAGTACCGGAAGCGGGAGGGCCGCAGATACGCAGTATTTT,TRBJ2-3,-,TRBV30,TRBD2
CATSRDRTNYGYTF,TGTGCCACCAGCAGAGATCGGACTAACTATGGCTACACCTTC,TRBJ1-2,-,TRBV15,-